This T cell receptor beta chain came from a study of cytomegalovirus exposure and HLA in healthy donors. In the PCR, 60 Vbeta and 13 Jbeta primers were used. Measured with immunoSEQ multiplex PCR; TCRdb has only the in-frame clones, and not every one. The sample includes 120,000 or so clones, 77% of them seen just once. As to this clone: Its antigen is undetermined.

Overall study results and limits: Later analysis showed most CMV-associated TCR beta chains appearing HLA-restricted. The listing of fewer than 200 TCR beta chains classed them as cytomegalovirus-associated. The authors later found TCR association rates varying by HLA locus, with DRB1 most and HLA-C fewest.

The sequencing sample was made of PBMCs. The sequence came from a young man in good health and CMV-seropositive.

CDR3 nucleotides: TGTGCCAGCAGCTTAGAGAGGGAAACACACACATCTGACTATGGCTACACCTTC. It encodes CASSLERETHTSDYGYTF. The V and J genes are TRBV7-3 and TRBJ1-2, with D uncertain. The CDR3 has 18 residues. Trimming left V 2 bases short and J 3 bases short, with 22 bases between. Germline assignment: CDR1 SGHTA and CDR2 FQGTGA.